These 11 T cell receptor beta chains originate from one sample sequenced in a study of shared clonotypes between healthy human individuals. Assay used: immunoSEQ multiplex PCR; TCRdb lists only in-frame clones, some missing. Among 550,000 to 700,000 clones listed, less than 80% were seen once. The sequenced material came from memory CD4+ T cells sorted from blood. Indicated subset: CD45RA-negative fraction. These receptors were collected from a woman in her 30s in good health.

This clone was observed at least ten times. The V and J genes are TRBV7-9 and TRBJ1-2; D call uncertain. The germline gives CDR1 SEHNR, CDR2 FQNEAQ (reference sequence). Trimming left V 5 bases short and J 2 bases short, with 15 bases between. The CDR3 is 15 amino acids. Here the CDR3 DNA reads TGTGCCAGCAGCGCATATCTCGACGGAAACTATGGCTACACCTTC. The encoded protein is CASSAYLDGNYGYTF.

The rearrangement joins TRBV28 to TRBJ2-7, with 7 bases matching TRBD2. J gave up 1 base and V 5 bases, and 8 bases lay outside the gene matches. CDR3 size: 15 residues. Germline V gene lookup returns CDR1 MDHEN and CDR2 SYDVKM. The CDR3 region has the DNA TGTGCCAGCAGTAAGGTCGGGAGGCCGTCCTACGAGCAGTACTTC. Amino acid sequence: CASSKVGRPSYEQYF.

CDR3 DNA: TGTGCCTGGAGTCCCACCGCGGGGAGCTCCTACAATGAGCAGTTCTTC. Translating it yields CAWSPTAGSSYNEQFF. This chain connects TRBV30 to TRBJ2-1; a weak D match, TRBD2 (6 bases). Germline CDR1 GTSNPN, CDR2 SVGIG (reference sequence). V lost 2 bases and J lost 0, with 14 bases in between. The CDR3 consists of 16 residues.

A single count supports this clone. This chain uses TRBV10-1 with TRBJ1-1; D gene ambiguous. The CDR3 is made up of 13 amino acids. V lost 5 bases and J lost 1, with 8 bases in between. Germline CDR1 reads WNHNN; CDR2 reads SYGVQD (reference sequence). CDR3 region: CASSSRGNTEAFF. For the CDR3, the DNA is TGCGCCAGCAGTTCACGTGGGAACACTGAAGCTTTCTTT.

The rearrangement uses TRBV19 and TRBJ1-1, with D hard to call. V gave up 8 bases and J gave up 5 bases, with 15 bases separating them. The CDR3 covers 13 residues. CDR1 LNHDA and CDR2 SQIVND come from the germline V gene (reference sequence). The CDR3 coding sequence is TGTGCCAGTCAGAACCAGCTACGGACTGAAGCTTTCTTT. Translated: CASQNQLRTEAFF.

The J gene is TRBJ2-5, the V gene TRBV7-8; possibly TRBD2 for D (6 bases). This CDR3 is built from 16 residues. V was trimmed by 2 bases and J by 2 bases, leaving 15 bases between them. Germline loops: CDR1 SGHVS, CDR2 FQNEAQ. The CDR3 reads CASSLTLLAQQETQYF. The CDR3, as DNA: TGTGCCAGCAGCTTAACCTTACTAGCCCAACAAGAGACCCAGTACTTC.

This clone was picked up a small number of times. The CDR3 region has the DNA TGCGCCAGCAGCTTGGATACGGCCCTCGGCTACACCTTC. Its protein product is CASSLDTALGYTF. The rearrangement joins TRBV5-1 to TRBJ1-2; D gene unclear. Trimming left V 0 bases short and J 8 bases short, with 11 bases between. Germline V gives CDR1 SGHRS, CDR2 YFSETQ. This CDR3 is built from 13 residues.

J is TRBJ2-7 and V is TRBV19; D call uncertain. V was pared by 5 bases and J by 2 bases, with 22 bases between. The CDR3 extends over 17 amino acids. Germline V gives CDR1 LNHDA, CDR2 SQIVND (reference sequence). The DNA of the CDR3 is TGTGCCAGTAGTTATAGTATGGTACAACGGAAAACCTACGAGCAGTACTTC. It yields the protein CASSYSMVQRKTYEQYF.

This chain connects TRBV11-3 to TRBJ2-1; tentative D call: TRBD2 (6 bases). CDR1 and CDR2 (germline): SGHNT, YENEEA. The length of the CDR3 is 15 residues. V lost 4 bases to trimming and J lost 10 bases, with 20 bases between them. The CDR3 loop is CASSSSWTTTREQFF. The CDR3 nucleotides read TGTGCCAGCAGCTCAAGCTGGACTACAACTCGGGAGCAGTTCTTC.

The J gene is TRBJ2-7, the V gene TRBV2, with TRBD2 identical over 7 bases. The CDR3 runs to 12 residues. Germline values: CDR1 SNHLY, CDR2 FYNNEI. Trimming cost V 4 bases and J 5 bases; bases outside gene matches: 2. CDR3 sequence (DNA): TGTGCCAGCAGTGTAGGGAGGGACGAGCAGTACTTC. Protein product: CASSVGRDEQYF. The full variable domain, rest sourced from reference TRBV2 and TRBJ2-7, is EPEVTQTPSHQVTQMGQEVILRCVPISNHLYFYWYRQILGQKVEFLVSFYNNEISEKSEIFDDQFSVERPDGSNFTLKIRSTKLEDSAMYFCASSVGRDEQYFGPGTRLTVT.

This clone has more than one count but fewer than ten. This rearrangement joins TRBV27 to TRBJ2-1; TRBD2 agrees at 8 bases. CDR3 length: 15 amino acids. Germline loops: CDR1 MNHEY, CDR2 SMNVEV (reference sequence). The trim removed 6 bases at V and 6 bases at J, leaving 10 bases unmatched. The CDR3 protein is CASSLSGIWGNEQFF. The CDR3 DNA reads TGTGCCAGCAGCCTTAGCGGGATATGGGGCAATGAGCAGTTCTTC.